Shown below are 21 T cell receptor beta chains from a single sample sequenced in a study of blood T cell repertoires in COVID-19. The protocol was immunoSEQ multiplex PCR, while the TCRdb copy is restricted to in-frame clones and leaves out a portion. The data hold almost 250,000 clones, with approximately 86% observed a single time. Input material: peripheral blood. Receptors originate from a woman aged 55-75 years who had recovered from COVID-19.

V and J are TRBV11-2 and TRBJ1-1, with D possibly being TRBD1 (6 bases). Germline CDR1 reads SGHAT; CDR2 reads FQNNGV. The CDR3 runs to 14 residues. V was trimmed by 5 bases and J by 2 bases, leaving 12 bases between them. CDR3 residues: CASSQDRRNTEAFF. In DNA form, the CDR3 reads TGTGCCAGCAGCCAGGACAGACGTAACACTGAAGCTTTCTTT.

V and J are TRBV7-6 and TRBJ1-4, with 9 bases fitting TRBD1. The CDR3 is made up of 18 amino acids. The ends lost 5 bases at V and 5 bases at J; junction bases unmatched: 15. CDR1 SGHVS and CDR2 FNYEAQ come from the germline V gene. In DNA form, the CDR3 reads TGTGCCAGCAGCCCCGGGACAGGGAGACAGAGTTTCAATGAAAAACTGTTTTTT. Its translation: CASSPGTGRQSFNEKLFF.

V and J are TRBV5-1 and TRBJ1-4; 10 positions agree with TRBD1. Germline assignment: CDR1 SGHRS and CDR2 YFSETQ. This CDR3 is built from 16 residues. Trimming cost V 4 bases and J 3 bases; bases outside gene matches: 6. CDR3 coding DNA: TGCGCCAGCAGCCCCGGGACAGGGGAAGCTAATGAAAAACTGTTTTTT. Residues: CASSPGTGEANEKLFF.

This clone was seen only once. This chain links TRBV2 with TRBJ2-3; 8 nucleotides agree with TRBD2. Trimming cost V 4 bases and J 3 bases; bases outside gene matches: 6. CDR3 length: 15 amino acids. The V gene's germline CDR1 is SNHLY and CDR2 FYNNEI. CDR3 region: CASSVGAGGTDTQYF. CDR3 nucleotide sequence: TGTGCCAGCAGTGTTGGGGCGGGGGGAACAGATACGCAGTATTTT.

The rearrangement uses TRBV6-4 and TRBJ1-6; D gene unclear. CDR1 and CDR2 (germline): MRHNA, SNTAGT. The CDR3 totals 15 residues. Trimming took off 4 bases at V and 7 bases at J, with 14 bases between the two ends. CDR3: CASSAGLTPNSPLHF. The CDR3 DNA is TGTGCCAGCAGTGCCGGACTGACCCCCAATTCACCCCTCCACTTT.

A single count supports this clone. This chain links TRBV7-2 with TRBJ2-1, with D tentatively TRBD2 (6 bases). Trimming took 1 base from V and 4 from J, leaving 14 bases between them. The CDR3 spans 16 residues. Germline V gene sequence: CDR1 SGHTA, CDR2 FQGNSA. The CDR3 DNA reads TGTGCCAGCAGCTTAGGTTCGTCTAGCGAGTACAATGAGCAGTTCTTC. Translated, it gives CASSLGSSSEYNEQFF.

The V gene is TRBV7-9, the J gene TRBJ2-3, with D tentatively TRBD1 (6 bases). CDR1 SEHNR and CDR2 FQNEAQ come from the germline V gene (reference sequence). This CDR3 is built from 17 residues. V dropped 1 base and J dropped 1 base, with 15 bases sitting between them. Written as DNA, the CDR3 is TGTGCCAGCAGCTTAGAGGGGGAAATACAGGGCACAGATACGCAGTATTTT. Amino acid sequence: CASSLEGEIQGTDTQYF.

V and J are TRBV20-1 and TRBJ2-3, with 9 bases that match TRBD2. CDR3 size: 16 residues. The trim removed 3 bases at V and 6 bases at J, leaving 13 bases unmatched. Germline lookup yields CDR1 DFQATT and CDR2 SNEGSKA (reference sequence). CDR3 sequence (DNA): TGCAGTGCTAGTCCCGCGACTAGCGGTTTGGGGGATACGCAGTATTTT. Its translation: CSASPATSGLGDTQYF.

This rearrangement joins TRBV24-1 to TRBJ2-2; D is ambiguous. In germline, CDR1 is KGHDR, CDR2 SFDVKD. The CDR3 is made up of 15 amino acids. V lost 5 bases and J 1 base, leaving 10 bases between the germline ends. The CDR3 coding sequence is TGTGCCACCAGTGGTCCCCGACAGAACACCGGGGAGCTGTTTTTT. Residues: CATSGPRQNTGELFF.

The chain carries TRBV28 and TRBJ1-2, with TRBD1 as a possible D gene (5 bases). Trimming cost V 5 bases and J 4 bases, with 8 bases left between them. The CDR3 runs 12 residues. The V gene's germline CDR1 is MDHEN and CDR2 SYDVKM. CDR3 sequence (DNA): TGTGCCAGCAGTCAGACAGTCTATGGCTACACCTTC. Its protein is CASSQTVYGYTF.

V gene TRBV7-8 combines with J gene TRBJ1-2; D remains ambiguous. V gave up 5 bases and J gave up 3 bases, with 16 bases separating them. Germline CDR1 SGHVS, CDR2 FQNEAQ. This CDR3 comprises 15 residues. The CDR3 loop is CASSTAFGSDYGYTF. Here the CDR3 DNA reads TGTGCCAGCAGCACCGCTTTCGGGTCTGACTATGGCTACACCTTC.

The chain carries TRBV28 and TRBJ2-3; D may be TRBD2 (6 bases). CDR1 and CDR2 (germline): MDHEN, SYDVKM. This CDR3 region has 17 residues. V was shortened by 1 base and J by 5 bases, with 19 bases between the two germline ends. In DNA, the CDR3 is TGTGCCAGCAGTTTATCTGGGACCTCAGTGGGGGGAGATACGCAGTATTTT. Encoded protein: CASSLSGTSVGGDTQYF.

This chain uses TRBV18 with TRBJ1-2; 7 bases match TRBD1. After removal of 3 bases from V and 8 bases from J, the junction contained 9 bases not matched to a gene. The CDR3 runs 14 residues. In germline, CDR1 is KGHSH, CDR2 LQKENI. The CDR3 protein is CASSPKQGVQGYTF. DNA of the CDR3: TGTGCCAGCTCACCGAAGCAGGGGGTACAAGGCTACACCTTC.

The rearrangement joins TRBV2 to TRBJ1-1, with 8 bases lining up with TRBD1. Germline-derived CDR1 and CDR2 are SNHLY and FYNNEI. This CDR3 is built from 15 residues. V gave up 4 bases and J gave up 1 base; unmatched junction bases: 5. CDR3 nucleotides: TGTGCCAGCAGTGCTACAGGGGGTCAGAACACTGAAGCTTTCTTT. Protein product: CASSATGGQNTEAFF.

The chain uses TRBV6-5 and TRBJ1-4, with 7 bases fitting TRBD1. Germline V lookup: CDR1 MNHEY, CDR2 SVGAGI. With V trimmed by 5 bases and J by 0 bases, 3 bases remained unmatched. The CDR3 totals 15 residues. The CDR3 bases are TGTGCCAGCAGTAAAACAGGGGCAACTAATGAAAAACTGTTTTTT. Protein sequence: CASSKTGATNEKLFF.

The chain has TRBV19 and TRBJ1-6, with a weak D call TRBD1 (6 bases). Germline V gives CDR1 LNHDA, CDR2 SQIVND (reference sequence). Trimming removed 5 bases from V and 1 base from J, with 18 bases in between. The CDR3 covers 18 residues. The CDR3 DNA sequence: TGTGCCAGTAGTTCCCATAGGGACACCGAATCCTATAATTCACCCCTCCACTTT. Protein product: CASSSHRDTESYNSPLHF.

This chain links TRBV7-3 with TRBJ2-2, with 9 bases that match TRBD1. This CDR3 is 15 amino acids long. Germline-derived CDR1 and CDR2 are SGHTA and FQGTGA. V trimming: 4 bases; J trimming: 1 base; junction bases outside the gene matches: 1. The CDR3, as DNA: TGTGCCAGCAGCTCGGGACAGGGGAACACCGGGGAGCTGTTTTTT. It encodes CASSSGQGNTGELFF.

The chain employs TRBV5-1 and TRBJ2-2, with 12 nucleotides matching TRBD2. From germline, CDR1 is SGHRS and CDR2 YFSETQ. The CDR3 totals 17 residues. Trimming cost V 2 bases and J 6 bases; bases outside gene matches: 8. CDR3 protein: CASSFTPGLAGAGELFF. Written as DNA, the CDR3 is TGCGCCAGCAGCTTCACACCGGGACTAGCGGGTGCCGGGGAGCTGTTTTTT.

The V gene is TRBV6-4, the J gene TRBJ2-3; 8 bases line up with TRBD1. Germline V lookup: CDR1 MRHNA, CDR2 SNTAGT. The CDR3 sequence is 14 residues long. The junction had 3 bases not matched to a gene; V was cut back by 5 bases and J by 2 bases. CDR3 in DNA: TGTGCCAGCAGTACGACAGGGGCCACAGATACGCAGTATTTT. Amino acids: CASSTTGATDTQYF.

V gene TRBV4-2 combines with J gene TRBJ2-4, with 10 bases fitting TRBD1. With V trimmed by 3 bases and J by 7 bases, 6 bases remained unmatched. This CDR3 has 15 residues. Looked up from germline, CDR1 is LGHNA and CDR2 is YNFKEQ. The CDR3 DNA sequence: TGTGCCAGCAGCCAGGCGGGACAGGGGAGTAACATTCAGTACTTC. As protein: CASSQAGQGSNIQYF.

There are a few counts of this clone. The rearrangement joins TRBV23-1 to TRBJ2-1; possibly TRBD1 for D (6 bases). Being an ORF, TRBV23-1 has a function that is uncertain. The CDR3 contains 16 residues. Trimming took off 5 bases at V and 2 bases at J, with 16 bases between the two ends. The CDR3 is CASSSPGTPTYNEQFF. The CDR3 nucleotides are TGCGCCAGCAGTTCTCCCGGGACACCAACCTACAATGAGCAGTTCTTC.